The source of this T cell receptor (beta chain) is a study of cytomegalovirus exposure and HLA in healthy donors. The germline V gene has CDR1 SGHTA and CDR2 FQGNSA. V lost 2 bases, J lost 3 bases, and 5 bases stayed unmatched. This CDR3 contains 15 residues. General study points: Presence/absence analyses assumed roughly uniform sequencing depth across donors, which may not hold. From TCR beta sequences, most subjects' HLA-A and HLA-B alleles were reportedly predicted accurately. Excluded: some indistinguishable V segments such as TRBV6-2 and TRBV6-3.

This PCR relied on a set of 60 Vbeta primers and 13 Jbeta primers. Using immunoSEQ multiplex PCR, the repertoire was profiled, and TCRdb retains in-frame clones only, with some absent. This table holds 95,000 to 100,000 clones, approximately 80% found once. To note about this clone: Its antigen is as yet unknown.

The chain combines TRBV7-2 with TRBJ1-2; the match to TRBD1 covers 8 bases. The TCR was taken from a female donor in good health and CMV-seropositive. Sequencing was performed on PBMCs. CDR3 loop: CASSLQGAEDYGYTF. CDR3 bases: TGTGCCAGCAGCTTACAGGGGGCTGAAGACTATGGCTACACCTTC. The variable domain in full, completed from reference TRBV7-2 and TRBJ1-2, reads GAGVSQSPSNKVTEKGKDVELRCDPISGHTALYWYRQSLGQGLEFLIYFQGNSAPDKSGLPSDRFSAERTGGSVSTLTIQRTQQEDSAVYLCASSLQGAEDYGYTFGSGTRLTVV.